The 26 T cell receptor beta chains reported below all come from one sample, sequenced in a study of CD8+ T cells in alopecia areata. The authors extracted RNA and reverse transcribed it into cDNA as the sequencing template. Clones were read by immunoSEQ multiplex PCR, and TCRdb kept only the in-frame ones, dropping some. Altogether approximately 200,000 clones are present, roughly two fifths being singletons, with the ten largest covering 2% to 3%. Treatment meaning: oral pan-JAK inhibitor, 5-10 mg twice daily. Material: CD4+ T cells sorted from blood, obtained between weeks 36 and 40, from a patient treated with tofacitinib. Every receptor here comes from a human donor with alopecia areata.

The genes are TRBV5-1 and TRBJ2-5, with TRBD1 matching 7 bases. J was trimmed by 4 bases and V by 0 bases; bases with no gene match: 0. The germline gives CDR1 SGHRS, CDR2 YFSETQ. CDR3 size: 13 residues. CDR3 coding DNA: TGCGCCAGCAGCTTGGCAGGGGGAGAGACCCAGTACTTC. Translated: CASSLAGGETQYF.

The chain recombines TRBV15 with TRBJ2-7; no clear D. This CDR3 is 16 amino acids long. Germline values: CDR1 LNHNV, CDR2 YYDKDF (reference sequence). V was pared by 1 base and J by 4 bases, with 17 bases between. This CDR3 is CATSRGSRQYSYEQYF. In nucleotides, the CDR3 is TGTGCCACCAGCAGAGGAAGCAGGCAATATTCATACGAGCAGTACTTC. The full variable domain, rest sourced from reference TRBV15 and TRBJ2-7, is DAMVIQNPRYQVTQFGKPVTLSCSQTLNHNVMYWYQQKSSQAPKLLFHYYDKDFNNEADTPDNFQSRRPNTSFCFLDIRSPGLGDTAMYLCATSRGSRQYSYEQYFGPGTRLTVT.

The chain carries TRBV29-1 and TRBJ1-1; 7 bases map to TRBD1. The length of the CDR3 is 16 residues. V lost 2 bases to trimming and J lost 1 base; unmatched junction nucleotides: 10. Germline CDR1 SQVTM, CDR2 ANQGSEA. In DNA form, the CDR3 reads TGCAGCGTTGAATGGGGCAGGGGGGTGAGGAACACTGAAGCTTTCTTT. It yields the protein CSVEWGRGVRNTEAFF. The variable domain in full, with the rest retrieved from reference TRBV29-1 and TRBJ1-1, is SAVISQKPSRDICQRGTSLTIQCQVDSQVTMMFWYRQQPGQSLTLIATANQGSEATYESGFVIDKFPISRPNLTFSTLTVSNMSPEDSSIYLCSVEWGRGVRNTEAFFGQGTRLTVV.

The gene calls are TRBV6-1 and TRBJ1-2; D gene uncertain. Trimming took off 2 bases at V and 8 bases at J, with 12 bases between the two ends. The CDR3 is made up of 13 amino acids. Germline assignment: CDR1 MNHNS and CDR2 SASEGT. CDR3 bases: TGTGCCAGCAGTGAACAGCCGGAAGGCGGCTACACCTTC. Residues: CASSEQPEGGYTF.

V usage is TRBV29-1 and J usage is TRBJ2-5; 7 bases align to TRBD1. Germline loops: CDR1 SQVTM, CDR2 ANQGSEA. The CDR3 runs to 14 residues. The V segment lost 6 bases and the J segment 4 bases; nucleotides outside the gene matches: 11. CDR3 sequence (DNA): TGCAGCGTCAAAGGACAGGTGGGGACAGAGACCCAGTACTTC. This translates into CSVKGQVGTETQYF.

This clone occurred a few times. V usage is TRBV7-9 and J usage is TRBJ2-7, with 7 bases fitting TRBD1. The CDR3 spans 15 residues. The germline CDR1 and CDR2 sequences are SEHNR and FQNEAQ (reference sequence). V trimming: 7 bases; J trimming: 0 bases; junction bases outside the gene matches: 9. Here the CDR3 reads CASTRDSKSSYEQYF. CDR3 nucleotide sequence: TGTGCCAGCACCCGGGACAGCAAGAGCTCCTACGAGCAGTACTTC.

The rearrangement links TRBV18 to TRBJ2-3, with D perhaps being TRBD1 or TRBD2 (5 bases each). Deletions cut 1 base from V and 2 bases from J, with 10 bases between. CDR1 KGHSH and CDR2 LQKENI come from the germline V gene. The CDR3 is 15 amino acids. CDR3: CASSPLRGPTDTQYF. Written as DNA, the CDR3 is TGTGCCAGCTCACCACTAAGGGGACCCACAGATACGCAGTATTTT.

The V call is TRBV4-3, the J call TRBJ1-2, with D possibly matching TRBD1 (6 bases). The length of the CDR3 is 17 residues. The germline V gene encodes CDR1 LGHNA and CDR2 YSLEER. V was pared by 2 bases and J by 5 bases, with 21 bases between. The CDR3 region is CASSQSTGGGSSYGYTF. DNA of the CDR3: TGCGCCAGCAGCCAATCCACGGGGGGCGGGTCGTCGTATGGCTACACCTTC.

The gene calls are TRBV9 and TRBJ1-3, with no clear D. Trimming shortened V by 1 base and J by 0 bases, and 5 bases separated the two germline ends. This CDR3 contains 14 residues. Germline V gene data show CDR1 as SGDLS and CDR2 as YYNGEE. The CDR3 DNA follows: TGTGCCAGCAGCGTAACCGCCTCTGGAAACACCATATATTTT. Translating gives CASSVTASGNTIYF.

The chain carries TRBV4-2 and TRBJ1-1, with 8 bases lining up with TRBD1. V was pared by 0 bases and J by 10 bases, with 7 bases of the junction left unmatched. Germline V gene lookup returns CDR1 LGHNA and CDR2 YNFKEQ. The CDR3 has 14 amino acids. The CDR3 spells CASSQEGEDRGAFF. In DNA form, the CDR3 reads TGTGCCAGCAGCCAAGAAGGCGAAGACAGGGGAGCTTTCTTT.

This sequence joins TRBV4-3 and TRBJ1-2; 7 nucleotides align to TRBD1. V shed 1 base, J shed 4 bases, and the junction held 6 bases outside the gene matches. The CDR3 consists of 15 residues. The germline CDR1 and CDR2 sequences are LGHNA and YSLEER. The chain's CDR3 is CASSQVRPGGYGYTF. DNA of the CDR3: TGCGCCAGCAGCCAAGTAAGGCCAGGGGGCTATGGCTACACCTTC.

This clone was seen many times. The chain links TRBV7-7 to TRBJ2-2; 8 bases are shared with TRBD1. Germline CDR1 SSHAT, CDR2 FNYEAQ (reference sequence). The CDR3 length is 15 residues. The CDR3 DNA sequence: TGTGCTAGCGCTTTGGACAGGGTGGACACCGGGGAGCTGTTTTTT. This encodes CASALDRVDTGELFF.

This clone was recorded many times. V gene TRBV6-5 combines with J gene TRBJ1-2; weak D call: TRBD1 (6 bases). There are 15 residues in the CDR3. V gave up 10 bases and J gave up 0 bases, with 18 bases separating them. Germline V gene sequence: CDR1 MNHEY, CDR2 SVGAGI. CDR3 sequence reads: CATTGSPRANYGYTF. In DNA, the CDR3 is TGTGCCACTACAGGGTCCCCTCGGGCTAACTATGGCTACACCTTC.

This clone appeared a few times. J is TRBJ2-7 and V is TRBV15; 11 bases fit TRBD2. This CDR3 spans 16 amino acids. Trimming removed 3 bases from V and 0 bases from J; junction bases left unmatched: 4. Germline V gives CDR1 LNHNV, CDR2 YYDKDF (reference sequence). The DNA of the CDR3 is TGTGCCACCAGCAGTCCGGGACTAGCGGCCTCCTACGAGCAGTACTTC. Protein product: CATSSPGLAASYEQYF.

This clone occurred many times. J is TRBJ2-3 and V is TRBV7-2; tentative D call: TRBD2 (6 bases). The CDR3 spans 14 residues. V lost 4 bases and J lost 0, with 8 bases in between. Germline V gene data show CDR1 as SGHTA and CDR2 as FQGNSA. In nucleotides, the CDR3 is TGTGCCAGCAGCTGGGGGACTAGCACAGATACGCAGTATTTT. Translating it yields CASSWGTSTDTQYF.

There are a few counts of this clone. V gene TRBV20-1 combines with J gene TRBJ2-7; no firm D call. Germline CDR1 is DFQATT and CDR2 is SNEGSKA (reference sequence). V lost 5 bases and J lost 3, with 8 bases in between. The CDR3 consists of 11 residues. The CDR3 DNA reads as TGCAGTGCTCCGGACGGCTACGAGCAGTACTTC. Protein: CSAPDGYEQYF.

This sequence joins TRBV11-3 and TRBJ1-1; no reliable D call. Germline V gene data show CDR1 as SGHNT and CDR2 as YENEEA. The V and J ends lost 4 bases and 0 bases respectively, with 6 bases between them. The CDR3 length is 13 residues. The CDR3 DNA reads TGTGCCAGCAGCTGGACGGTGAACACTGAAGCTTTCTTT. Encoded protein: CASSWTVNTEAFF.

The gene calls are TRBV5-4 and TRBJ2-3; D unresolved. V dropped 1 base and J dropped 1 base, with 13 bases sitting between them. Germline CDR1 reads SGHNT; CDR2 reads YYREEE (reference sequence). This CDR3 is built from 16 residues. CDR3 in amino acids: CASSLFAEAGTDTQYF. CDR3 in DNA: TGTGCCAGCAGCTTGTTTGCGGAAGCAGGCACAGATACGCAGTATTTT.

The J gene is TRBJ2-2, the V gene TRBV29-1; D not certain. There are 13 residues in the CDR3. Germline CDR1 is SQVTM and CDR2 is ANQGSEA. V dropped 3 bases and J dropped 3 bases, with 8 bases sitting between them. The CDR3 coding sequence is TGCAGCGTTGATAACTCTCACACCGGGGAGCTGTTTTTT. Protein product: CSVDNSHTGELFF.

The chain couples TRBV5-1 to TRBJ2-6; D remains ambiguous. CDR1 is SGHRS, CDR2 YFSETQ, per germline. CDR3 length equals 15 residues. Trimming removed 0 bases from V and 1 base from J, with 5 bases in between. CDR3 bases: TGCGCCAGCAGCTTGGTGGGGTCTGGGGCCAACGTCCTGACTTTC. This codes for CASSLVGSGANVLTF.

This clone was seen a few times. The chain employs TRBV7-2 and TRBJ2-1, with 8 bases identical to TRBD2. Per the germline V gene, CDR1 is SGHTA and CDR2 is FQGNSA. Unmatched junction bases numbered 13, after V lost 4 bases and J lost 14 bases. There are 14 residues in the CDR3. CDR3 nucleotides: TGTGCCAGCAGCTCCCCCGTAGCGGGGCAAAATAAGTTCTTC. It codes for CASSSPVAGQNKFF.

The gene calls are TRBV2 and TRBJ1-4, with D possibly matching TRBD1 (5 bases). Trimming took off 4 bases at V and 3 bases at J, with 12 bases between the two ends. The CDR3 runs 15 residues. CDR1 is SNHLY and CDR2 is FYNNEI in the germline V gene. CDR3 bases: TGTGCCAGCAGTGCTACAGGAGGGGCTAATGAAAAACTGTTTTTT. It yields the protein CASSATGGANEKLFF. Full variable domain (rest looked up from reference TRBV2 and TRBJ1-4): EPEVTQTPSHQVTQMGQEVILRCVPISNHLYFYWYRQILGQKVEFLVSFYNNEISEKSEIFDDQFSVERPDGSNFTLKIRSTKLEDSAMYFCASSATGGANEKLFFGSGTQLSVL.

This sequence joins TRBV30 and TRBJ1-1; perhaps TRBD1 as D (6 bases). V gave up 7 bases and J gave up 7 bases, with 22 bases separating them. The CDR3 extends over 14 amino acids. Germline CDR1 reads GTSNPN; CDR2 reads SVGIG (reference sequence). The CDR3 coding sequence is TGTGCCTCCTACAGGGCGTACCACCACGGTGAAGCTTTCTTT. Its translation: CASYRAYHHGEAFF.

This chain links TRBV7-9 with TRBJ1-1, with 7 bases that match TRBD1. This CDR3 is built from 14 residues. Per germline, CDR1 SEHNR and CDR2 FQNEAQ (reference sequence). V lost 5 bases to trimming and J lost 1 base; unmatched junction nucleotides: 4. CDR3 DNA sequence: TGTGCCAGCAGCCCGGGGACAGCGAACACTGAAGCTTTCTTT. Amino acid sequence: CASSPGTANTEAFF.

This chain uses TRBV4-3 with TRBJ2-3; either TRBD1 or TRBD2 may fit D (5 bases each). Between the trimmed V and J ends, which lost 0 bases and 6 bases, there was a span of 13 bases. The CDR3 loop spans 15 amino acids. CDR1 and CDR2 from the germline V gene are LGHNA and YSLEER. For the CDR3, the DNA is TGCGCCAGCAGCCAAGATAGGGACCTTCAGGATACGCAGTATTTT. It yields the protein CASSQDRDLQDTQYF.

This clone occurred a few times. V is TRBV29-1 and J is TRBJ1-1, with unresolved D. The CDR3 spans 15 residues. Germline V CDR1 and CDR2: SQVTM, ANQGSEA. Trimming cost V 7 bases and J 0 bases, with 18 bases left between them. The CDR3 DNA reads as TGCAGCGCCCGGACGGGGAATGGGATGAACACTGAAGCTTTCTTT. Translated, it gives CSARTGNGMNTEAFF.